The entry below gives a single TCR beta chain sequence along with its context. Its antigen remains unidentified. It was with 60 Vbeta and 13 Jbeta primers that the PCR ran. Authors' analysis steps: In a later analysis, 80 million or so unique TCR beta chains included roughly 11 million shared by two or more donors. Sequencing used immunoSEQ multiplex PCR; TCRdb keeps in-frame clones, though not all of them. From that table come the V and J calls and clone size; the DNA was used to work out D and trimming. The sample shows about 120,000 clones, 65% of them seen only once. This entry is derived from a study of cytomegalovirus exposure and HLA in healthy donors. Across the whole study: Falling in the Caucasian-associated ancestry cluster were about four fifths of under 450 genotyped donors. Whole-study results and caveats: Several V segments, TRBV6-2 and TRBV6-3 among them, could not be told apart and were dropped. Earlier analysis looked at TCR beta V segments, and most were productive about 87% or about 30% of the time.

V gave up 5 bases and J gave up 4 bases, with 12 bases separating them. CDR1 is MNHEY and CDR2 is SMNVEV in the germline V gene (reference sequence). The CDR3 totals 13 residues. The sequence was obtained from a woman in her thirties or forties in good health and CMV-seropositive. Sequencing was performed on PBMCs. V and J are TRBV27 and TRBJ2-7; possibly TRBD2 for D (7 bases). This CDR3 is CASSAGARYEQYF. In DNA form, the CDR3 reads TGTGCCAGCAGTGCGGGGGCCCGGTACGAGCAGTACTTC.